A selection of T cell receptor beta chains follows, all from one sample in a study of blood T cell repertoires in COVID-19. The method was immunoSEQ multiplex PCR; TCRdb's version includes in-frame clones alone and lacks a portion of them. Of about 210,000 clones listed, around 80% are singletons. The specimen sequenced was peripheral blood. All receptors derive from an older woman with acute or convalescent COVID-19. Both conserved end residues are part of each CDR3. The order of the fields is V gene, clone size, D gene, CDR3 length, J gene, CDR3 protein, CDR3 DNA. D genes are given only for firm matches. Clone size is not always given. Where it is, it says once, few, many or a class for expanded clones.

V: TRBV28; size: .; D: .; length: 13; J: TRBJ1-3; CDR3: CASSLIKGDTIYF; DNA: TGTGCCAGCAGTTTAATCAAAGGGGACACCATATATTTT
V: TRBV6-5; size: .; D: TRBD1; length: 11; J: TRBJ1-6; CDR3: CASRGQSTLHF; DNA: TGTGCCAGCAGGGGACAGTCAACCCTCCACTTT
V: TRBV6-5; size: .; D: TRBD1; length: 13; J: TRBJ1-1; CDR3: CASSYKDRAEAFF; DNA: TGTGCCAGCAGTTATAAGGACAGGGCTGAAGCTTTCTTT
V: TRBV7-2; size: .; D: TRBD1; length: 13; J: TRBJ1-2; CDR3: CASSKDRDYGYTF; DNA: TGTGCCAGCAGCAAGGACAGGGACTATGGCTACACCTTC
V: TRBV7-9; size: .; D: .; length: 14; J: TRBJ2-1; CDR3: CASSRPGGYNEQFF; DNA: TGTGCCAGCAGTAGGCCAGGGGGGTACAATGAGCAGTTCTTC
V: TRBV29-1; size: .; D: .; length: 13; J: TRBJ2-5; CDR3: CSVEQENQETQYF; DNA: TGCAGCGTCGAACAGGAAAACCAAGAGACCCAGTACTTC
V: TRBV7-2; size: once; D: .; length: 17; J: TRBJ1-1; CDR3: CASSYEGRGYWNTEAFF; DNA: TGTGCCAGCTCCTACGAAGGCAGGGGATATTGGAACACTGAAGCTTTCTTT
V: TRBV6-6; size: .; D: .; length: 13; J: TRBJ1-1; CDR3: CASLRTAYTEAFF; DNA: TGTGCCTCTCTGAGGACAGCCTACACTGAAGCTTTCTTT
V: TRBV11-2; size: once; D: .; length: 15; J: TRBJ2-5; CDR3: CASSLGGGRQETQYF; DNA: TGTGCCAGCAGCTTAGGCGGCGGCCGACAAGAGACCCAGTACTTC
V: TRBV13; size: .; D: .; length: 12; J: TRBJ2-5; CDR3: CASSRMQETQYF; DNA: TGTGCCAGCAGCCGTATGCAAGAGACCCAGTACTTC
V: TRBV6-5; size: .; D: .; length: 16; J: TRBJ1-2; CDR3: CASSYSGSEGTYGYTF; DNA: TGTGCCAGCAGTTACTCAGGTAGTGAGGGTACCTATGGCTACACCTTC
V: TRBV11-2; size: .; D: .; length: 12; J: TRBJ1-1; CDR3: CASRRGGSEAFF; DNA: TGTGCCAGCAGGAGGGGAGGATCTGAAGCTTTCTTT
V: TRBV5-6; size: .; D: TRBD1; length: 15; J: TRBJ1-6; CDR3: CASSFRRTGYSPLHF; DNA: TGTGCCAGCAGCTTCAGGCGGACAGGGTACTCACCCCTCCACTTT
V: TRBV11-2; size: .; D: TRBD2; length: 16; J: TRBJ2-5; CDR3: CASSASGGASGKTQYF; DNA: TGTGCCAGCAGCGCCAGCGGGGGGGCCTCAGGAAAGACCCAGTACTTC